These 10 T cell receptor beta chains were sequenced from one sample in a study of blood T cell repertoires in COVID-19. The data were produced by immunoSEQ multiplex PCR, yet TCRdb's version contains in-frame clones alone and is incomplete. The table lists about 97,000 clones, around nine tenths of them singletons. Source material: peripheral blood. Receptors originate from a human donor in a cohort sampled during active COVID-19.

J is TRBJ2-3 and V is TRBV5-1; 11 bases are shared with TRBD2. CDR3 length equals 18 residues. Germline V gene sequence: CDR1 SGHRS, CDR2 YFSETQ. V lost 4 bases, J lost 0 bases, and 10 bases stayed unmatched. The CDR3 sequence is CASSPDSGTSGSTDTQYF. The DNA for the CDR3 is TGCGCCAGCAGCCCCGACTCGGGGACTAGCGGAAGCACAGATACGCAGTATTTT.

V gene TRBV4-1 combines with J gene TRBJ1-4; TRBD1 is a possible D gene (6 bases). The germline V gene encodes CDR1 MGHRA and CDR2 YSYEKL. The V end lost 1 base, the J end lost 5 bases, and 17 bases lay between the germline ends. The CDR3 totals 17 residues. In nucleotides, the CDR3 is TGCGCCAGCAGCCAAGTCCTGTCGGGGACAATAAATGAAAAACTGTTTTTT. Its protein is CASSQVLSGTINEKLFF.

This clone occurred once. The chain carries TRBV7-9 and TRBJ2-7, with 7 bases fitting TRBD1. The V segment lost 4 bases and the J segment 2 bases; nucleotides outside the gene matches: 11. The CDR3 spans 16 residues. Germline V gene sequence: CDR1 SEHNR, CDR2 FQNEAQ (reference sequence). The CDR3 region has the DNA TGTGCCAGCAGCTCACTCAGGGGGAATAACCCCTACGAGCAGTACTTC. Translation: CASSSLRGNNPYEQYF.

V usage is TRBV12-5 and J usage is TRBJ1-2, with D perhaps TRBD1 (5 bases). Trimming took 7 bases from V and 2 from J, leaving 17 bases between them. CDR3 length: 15 amino acids. CDR1 is LGHNT, CDR2 FRNRAP, per germline. CDR3 amino acids: CASEVGLGVNYGYTF. CDR3 DNA: TGTGCTAGTGAGGTAGGGCTAGGGGTAAACTATGGCTACACCTTC. The entire variable domain, with the rest obtained from reference TRBV12-5 and TRBJ1-2, is as follows: DARVTQTPRHKVTEMGQEVTMRCQPILGHNTVFWYRQTMMQGLELLAYFRNRAPLDDSGMPKDRFSAEMPDATLATLKIQPSEPRDSAVYFCASEVGLGVNYGYTFGSGTRLTVV.

The gene calls are TRBV7-8 and TRBJ2-5, with TRBD2 identical over 10 bases. The germline V gene encodes CDR1 SGHVS and CDR2 FQNEAQ. CDR3 length: 14 amino acids. Losses at the gene ends were 5 bases for V and 3 bases for J; bases not matched to a gene: 3. The CDR3 here is CASSRLAGEETQYF. The DNA for the CDR3 is TGTGCCAGCAGCCGTCTAGCGGGGGAAGAGACCCAGTACTTC. The full variable domain, completed using reference TRBV7-8 and TRBJ2-5, is GAGVSQSPRYKVAKRGQDVALRCDPISGHVSLFWYQQALGQGPEFLTYFQNEAQLDKSGLPSDRFFAERPEGSVSTLKIQRTQQEDSAVYLCASSRLAGEETQYFGPGTRLLVL.

The chain carries TRBV6-2 or TRBV6-3 and TRBJ2-5, with D tentatively TRBD2 (5 bases). The V and J ends lost 0 bases and 5 bases respectively, with 13 bases between them. Germline CDR1 reads MNHEY; CDR2 reads SVGEGT. There are 15 residues in the CDR3. CDR3 nucleotides: TGTGCCAGCAGTTACTCGTTTTCCGGGGTTGAGACCCAGTACTTC. Translated, it gives CASSYSFSGVETQYF.

This clone occurred once. This chain uses TRBV28 with TRBJ1-2; no reliable D call. The CDR3 length is 14 residues. Germline loops: CDR1 MDHEN, CDR2 SYDVKM. Trimming cost V 2 bases and J 2 bases, with 9 bases left between them. The CDR3 DNA sequence: TGTGCCAGCAGTTTAGACATATCGAACTATGGCTACACCTTC. Translating gives CASSLDISNYGYTF.

This clone was counted once. The rearrangement uses TRBV7-9 and TRBJ2-1; D perhaps matches TRBD2 (6 bases). The CDR3 has 14 residues. The germline V gene has CDR1 SEHNR and CDR2 FQNEAQ (reference sequence). The germline V and J ends were trimmed by 4 bases and 9 bases, with 16 bases remaining between them. The CDR3 loop reads CASSSLADFSEQFF. CDR3 bases: TGTGCCAGCAGCTCATTAGCGGACTTTTCTGAGCAGTTCTTC.

The chain joins TRBV19 to TRBJ1-2, with 7 bases identical to TRBD1. CDR1 is LNHDA and CDR2 is SQIVND in the germline V gene (reference sequence). J was trimmed by 4 bases and V by 8 bases; bases with no gene match: 1. CDR3 length: 11 amino acids. CDR3 amino acids: CASGTAYGYTF. The CDR3 DNA follows: TGTGCCAGTGGGACAGCCTATGGCTACACCTTC. Full variable domain (remainder filled in from reference TRBV19 and TRBJ1-2): DGGITQSPKYLFRKEGQNVTLSCEQNLNHDAMYWYRQDPGQGLRLIYYSQIVNDFQKGDIAEGYSVSREKKESFPLTVTSAQKNPTAFYLCASGTAYGYTFGSGTRLTVV.

A remark on this clone: Other DNA variants within this sample encode the same CDR3. The chain uses TRBV2 and TRBJ2-3, with 11 nucleotides matching TRBD2. The ends lost 6 bases at V and 1 base at J; junction bases unmatched: 3. The CDR3 is 15 amino acids. Germline V gives CDR1 SNHLY, CDR2 FYNNEI. Written as DNA, the CDR3 is TGTGCCAGCAGCCAACTAGCGGGGGGCACAGATACGCAGTATTTT. Its protein is CASSQLAGGTDTQYF. The full variable domain, with the rest looked up from reference TRBV2 and TRBJ2-3, is EPEVTQTPSHQVTQMGQEVILRCVPISNHLYFYWYRQILGQKVEFLVSFYNNEISEKSEIFDDQFSVERPDGSNFTLKIRSTKLEDSAMYFCASSQLAGGTDTQYFGPGTRLTVL.